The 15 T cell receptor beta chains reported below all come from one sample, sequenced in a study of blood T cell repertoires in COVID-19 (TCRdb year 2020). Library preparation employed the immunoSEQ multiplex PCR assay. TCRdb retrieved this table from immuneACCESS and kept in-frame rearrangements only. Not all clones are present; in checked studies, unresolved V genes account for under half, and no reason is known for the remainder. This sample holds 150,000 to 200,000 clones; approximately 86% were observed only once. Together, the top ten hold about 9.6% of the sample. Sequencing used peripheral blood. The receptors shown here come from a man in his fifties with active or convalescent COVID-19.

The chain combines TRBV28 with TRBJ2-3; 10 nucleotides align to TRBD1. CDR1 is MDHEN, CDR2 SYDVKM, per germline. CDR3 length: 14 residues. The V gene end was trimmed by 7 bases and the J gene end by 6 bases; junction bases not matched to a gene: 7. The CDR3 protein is CASTSGQGPDTQYF. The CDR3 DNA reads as TGTGCCAGCACCTCGGGACAGGGGCCCGATACGCAGTATTTT.

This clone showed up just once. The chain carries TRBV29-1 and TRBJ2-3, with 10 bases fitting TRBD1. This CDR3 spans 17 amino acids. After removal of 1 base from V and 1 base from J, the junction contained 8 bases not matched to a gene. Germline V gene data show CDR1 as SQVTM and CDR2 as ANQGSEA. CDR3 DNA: TGCAGCGTTGAAGGCGTGCGGACAGGGGGTCGCACAGATACGCAGTATTTT. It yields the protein CSVEGVRTGGRTDTQYF.

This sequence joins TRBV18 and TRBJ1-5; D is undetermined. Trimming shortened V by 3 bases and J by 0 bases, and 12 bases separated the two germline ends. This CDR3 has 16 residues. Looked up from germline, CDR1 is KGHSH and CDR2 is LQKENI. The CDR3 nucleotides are TGTGCCAGCTCACCTACAGCCCCCTATAGCAATCAGCCCCAGCATTTT. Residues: CASSPTAPYSNQPQHF.

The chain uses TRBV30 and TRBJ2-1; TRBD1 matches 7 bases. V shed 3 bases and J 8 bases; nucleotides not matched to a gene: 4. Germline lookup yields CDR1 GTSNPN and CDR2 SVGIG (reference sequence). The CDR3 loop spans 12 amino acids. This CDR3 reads CAWSQTGHEQFF. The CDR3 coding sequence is TGTGCCTGGAGCCAGACAGGGCATGAGCAGTTCTTC. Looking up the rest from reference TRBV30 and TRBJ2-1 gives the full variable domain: SQTIHQWPATLVQPVGSPLSLECTVEGTSNPNLYWYRQAAGRGLQLLFYSVGIGQISSEVPQNLSASRPQDRQFILSSKKLLLSDSGFYLCAWSQTGHEQFFGPGTRLTVL.

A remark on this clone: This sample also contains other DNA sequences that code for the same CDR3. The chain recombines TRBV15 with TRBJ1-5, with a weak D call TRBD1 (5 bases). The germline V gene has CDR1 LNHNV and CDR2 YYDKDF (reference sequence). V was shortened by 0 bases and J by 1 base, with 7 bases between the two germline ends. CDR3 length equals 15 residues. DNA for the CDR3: TGTGCCACCAGCAGAGATGCAGGGAGCAATCAGCCCCAGCATTTT. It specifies CATSRDAGSNQPQHF.

The CDR3 DNA reads TGTGCCAGCAGCGTAGGACTAGCGGGGGGTTCTAAAAACATTCAGTACTTC. This encodes CASSVGLAGGSKNIQYF. This chain connects TRBV7-2 to TRBJ2-4; TRBD2 agrees at 14 bases. Germline-derived CDR1 and CDR2 are SGHTA and FQGNSA. This CDR3 contains 17 residues. V was pared by 5 bases and J by 4 bases, with 7 bases of the junction left unmatched. Combining the CDR3 with reference TRBV7-2 and TRBJ2-4 gives the whole variable domain GAGVSQSPSNKVTEKGKDVELRCDPISGHTALYWYRQSLGQGLEFLIYFQGNSAPDKSGLPSDRFSAERTGGSVSTLTIQRTQQEDSAVYLCASSVGLAGGSKNIQYFGAGTRLSVL.

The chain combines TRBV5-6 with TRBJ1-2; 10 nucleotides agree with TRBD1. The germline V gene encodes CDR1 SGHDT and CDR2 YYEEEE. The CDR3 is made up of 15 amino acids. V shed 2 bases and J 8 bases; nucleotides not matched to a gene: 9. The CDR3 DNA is TGTGCCAGCAGCTTCGGACAGGGGGTCTCTAAAGGCTACACCTTC. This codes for CASSFGQGVSKGYTF.

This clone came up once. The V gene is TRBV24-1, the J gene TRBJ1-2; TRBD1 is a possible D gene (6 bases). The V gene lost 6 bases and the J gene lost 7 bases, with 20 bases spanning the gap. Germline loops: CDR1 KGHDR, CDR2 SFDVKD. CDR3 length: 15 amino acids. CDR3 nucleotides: TGTGCCACCAGTTTGGGGACACCGCTGTTGGGTGGCTACACCTTC. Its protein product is CATSLGTPLLGGYTF.

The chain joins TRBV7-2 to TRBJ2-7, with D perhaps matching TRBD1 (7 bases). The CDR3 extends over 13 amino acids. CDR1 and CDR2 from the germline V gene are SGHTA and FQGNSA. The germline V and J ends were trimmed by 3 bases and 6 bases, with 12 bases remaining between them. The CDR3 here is CASSFAEGAEQYF. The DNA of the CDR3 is TGTGCCAGCAGCTTTGCGGAGGGGGCCGAGCAGTACTTC.

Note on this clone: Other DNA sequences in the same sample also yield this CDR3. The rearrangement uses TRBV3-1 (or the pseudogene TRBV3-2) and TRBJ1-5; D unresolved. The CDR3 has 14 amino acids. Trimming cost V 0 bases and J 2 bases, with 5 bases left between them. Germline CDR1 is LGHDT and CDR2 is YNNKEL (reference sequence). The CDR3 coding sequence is TGTGCCAGCAGCCAAGATACGGGCAATCAGCCCCAGCATTTT. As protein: CASSQDTGNQPQHF.

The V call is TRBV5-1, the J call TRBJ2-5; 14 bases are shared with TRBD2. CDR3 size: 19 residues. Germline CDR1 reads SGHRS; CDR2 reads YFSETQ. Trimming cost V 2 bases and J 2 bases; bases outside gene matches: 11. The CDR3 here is CASSLPPGLAGVRQETQYF. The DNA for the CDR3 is TGCGCCAGCAGCTTACCCCCGGGACTAGCGGGAGTAAGGCAAGAGACCCAGTACTTC.

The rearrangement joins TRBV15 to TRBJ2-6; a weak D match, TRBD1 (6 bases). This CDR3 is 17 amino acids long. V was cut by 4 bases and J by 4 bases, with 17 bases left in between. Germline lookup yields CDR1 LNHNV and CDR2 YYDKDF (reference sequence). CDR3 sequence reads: CATSMEEGGRGANVLTF. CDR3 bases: TGTGCCACCAGCATGGAGGAAGGGGGTAGGGGGGCCAACGTCCTGACTTTC.

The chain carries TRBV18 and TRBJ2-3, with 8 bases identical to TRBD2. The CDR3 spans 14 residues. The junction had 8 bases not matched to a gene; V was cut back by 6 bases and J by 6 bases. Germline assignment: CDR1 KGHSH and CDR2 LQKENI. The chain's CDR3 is CASSLREAGDTQYF. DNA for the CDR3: TGTGCCAGCTCCCTGCGGGAGGCCGGGGATACGCAGTATTTT.

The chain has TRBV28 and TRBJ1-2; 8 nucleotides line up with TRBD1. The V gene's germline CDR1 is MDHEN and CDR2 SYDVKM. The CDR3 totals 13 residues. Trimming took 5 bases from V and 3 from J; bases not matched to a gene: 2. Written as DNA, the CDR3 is TGTGCCAGCAGTATGACAGGGGACTATGGCTACACCTTC. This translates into CASSMTGDYGYTF.

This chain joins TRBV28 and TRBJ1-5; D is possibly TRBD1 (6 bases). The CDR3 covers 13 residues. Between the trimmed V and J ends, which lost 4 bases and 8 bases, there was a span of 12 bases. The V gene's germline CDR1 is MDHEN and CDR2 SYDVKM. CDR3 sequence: CASSSGQVKPQHF. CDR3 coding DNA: TGTGCCAGCAGTTCGGGACAAGTAAAGCCCCAGCATTTT.